The source of this TCR beta chain is a study of CD4+ T cells in melanoma. In germline, CDR1 is MNHEY, CDR2 SMNVEV (reference sequence). V lost 10 bases to trimming and J lost 4 bases, with 18 bases between them. This CDR3 spans 14 amino acids. Assay used: immunoSEQ multiplex PCR; TCRdb lists only in-frame clones, some missing. The table lists about 50,000 clones, 85% to 90% of them singletons. V gene TRBV27 combines with J gene TRBJ2-3; D could derive from TRBD1 or TRBD2 (6 bases each). Sequenced input: peripheral blood. This receptor was identified in a human donor with melanoma. The CDR3 is CATESLGGSDTQYF. Written as DNA, the CDR3 is TGTGCCACCGAGTCACTAGGGGGGTCAGATACGCAGTATTTT.